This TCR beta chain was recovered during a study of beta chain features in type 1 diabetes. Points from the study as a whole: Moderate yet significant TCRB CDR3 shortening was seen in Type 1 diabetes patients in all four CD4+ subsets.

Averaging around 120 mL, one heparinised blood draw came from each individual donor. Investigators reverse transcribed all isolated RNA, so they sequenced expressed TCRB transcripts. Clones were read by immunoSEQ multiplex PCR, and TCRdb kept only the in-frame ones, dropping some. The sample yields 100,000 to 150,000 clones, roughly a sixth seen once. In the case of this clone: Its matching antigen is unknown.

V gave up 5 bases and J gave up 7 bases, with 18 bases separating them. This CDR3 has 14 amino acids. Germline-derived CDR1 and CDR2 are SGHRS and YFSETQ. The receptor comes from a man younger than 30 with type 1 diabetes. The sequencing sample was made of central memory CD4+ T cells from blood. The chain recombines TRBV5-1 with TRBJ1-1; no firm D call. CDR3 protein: CASRPDIGSGEAFF. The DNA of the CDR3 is TGCGCCAGCAGACCAGACATTGGCTCGGGTGAAGCTTTCTTT.